Here is one TCR beta chain with its context. Its specificity is unknown. Other DNA sequences in this specimen translate into the identical CDR3. The table came from immunoSEQ multiplex PCR; TCRdb's copy has only in-frame clones and leaves some out. Here the sample spans more than 90,000 clones, 75% to 95% being singletons. The sample belongs to a study of T cell responses to AZD1222 COVID-19 vaccine. Unmatched junction bases numbered 1, after V lost 5 bases and J lost 7 bases. The germline gives CDR1 SQVTM, CDR2 ANQGSEA. CDR3 length: 12 residues. Study findings and constraints: Only a handful of people who got AZD1222 tested seropositive at baseline. Nearly half of spike-specific TCRs reportedly target unmutated variant regions. Donors were largely white British and mainly female; clonal diversity was possibly underestimated.

This TCR was recovered from an adult in good health. This chain joins TRBV29-1 and TRBJ1-6; 8 bases map to TRBD1. Sample: peripheral blood, taken on day 0 of AZD1222 vaccination. The CDR3 nucleotides read TGCAGCGTTAGACAGGGGAATTCACCCCTCCACTTT. Residues: CSVRQGNSPLHF.